The 25 T cell receptor beta chains below come from one sample, sequenced in a study of blood T cell repertoires in COVID-19. TCRdb keeps only in-frame clones here, not all; method: immunoSEQ multiplex PCR. The sample has 120,000 to 150,000 clones, 84% seen once; the top ten hold 5% to 7.5%. The sequencing sample was made of peripheral blood. The source of these receptors is a human donor in a cohort sampled during active COVID-19.

CDR3 in amino acids: CASSLLRADTQYF. The CDR3 DNA sequence: TGTGCCAGCAGCTTACTGAGAGCCGATACGCAGTATTTT. This rearrangement joins TRBV7-3 to TRBJ2-3; no firm D call. This CDR3 has 13 residues. Germline CDR1 reads SGHTA; CDR2 reads FQGTGA. The germline V and J ends were trimmed by 2 bases and 6 bases, with 9 bases remaining between them.

This chain connects TRBV4-1 to TRBJ1-6, with a weak D call TRBD1 (6 bases). This CDR3 is 17 amino acids long. V was cut by 0 bases and J by 3 bases, with 12 bases left in between. In germline, CDR1 is MGHRA, CDR2 YSYEKL. In DNA, the CDR3 is TGCGCCAGCAGCCAAGATCTTACAGGGTACTATAATTCACCCCTCCACTTT. Translated: CASSQDLTGYYNSPLHF.

V gene TRBV7-2 combines with J gene TRBJ2-5, with TRBD2 matching over 8 bases. After removal of 5 bases from V and 0 bases from J, the junction contained 2 bases not matched to a gene. The CDR3 is made up of 14 amino acids. Germline-derived CDR1 and CDR2 are SGHTA and FQGNSA. CDR3 coding DNA: TGTGCCAGCAGCCGGGGGGGATACCAAGAGACCCAGTACTTC. Protein product: CASSRGGYQETQYF.

This clone was picked up a small number of times. This chain uses TRBV5-1 with TRBJ2-1; 13 bases align to TRBD2. This CDR3 has 19 residues. In germline, CDR1 is SGHRS, CDR2 YFSETQ. V lost 0 bases and J lost 0; bases outside the gene matches: 6. The CDR3 DNA is TGCGCCAGCAGCTTGGGACTAGCGGGGGGTCCCAGCTCCTACAATGAGCAGTTCTTC. As protein: CASSLGLAGGPSSYNEQFF.

In nucleotides, the CDR3 is TGTGCCAGTAGTATGGGCGGGGGTACCGGGGAGCTGTTTTTT. The encoded protein is CASSMGGGTGELFF. The J gene is TRBJ2-2, the V gene TRBV19, with 7 bases that match TRBD2. The CDR3 consists of 14 residues. The J segment lost 5 bases and the V segment lost 3 bases, leaving 3 bases of the junction unmatched. Germline lookup yields CDR1 LNHDA and CDR2 SQIVND (reference sequence).

This chain joins TRBV28 and TRBJ1-3; 7 nucleotides line up with TRBD1. Germline V lookup: CDR1 MDHEN, CDR2 SYDVKM. The CDR3 runs 17 residues. The V and J ends lost 6 bases and 4 bases, in that order; junction bases with no gene match: 15. The CDR3 DNA reads TGTGCCAGCAGCCAGATTAGTGCAGGGGGTACAGGAAACACCATATATTTT. It specifies CASSQISAGGTGNTIYF. Drawing the rest from reference TRBV28 and TRBJ1-3, the complete variable domain is DVKVTQSSRYLVKRTGEKVFLECVQDMDHENMFWYRQDPGLGLRLIYFSYDVKMKEKGDIPEGYSVSREKKERFSLILESASTNQTSMYLCASSQISAGGTGNTIYFGEGSWLTVV.

The CDR3 DNA reads TGTGCCAGCCGGACGACAGCGAACACTGAAGCTTTCTTT. The encoded protein is CASRTTANTEAFF. The rearrangement joins TRBV18 to TRBJ1-1; possibly TRBD1 for D (5 bases). Germline V CDR1 and CDR2: KGHSH, LQKENI. Trimming cost V 8 bases and J 1 base, with 11 bases left between them. This CDR3 comprises 13 residues.

The chain uses TRBV11-1 and TRBJ1-2; 7 nucleotides line up with TRBD1. Germline CDR1 is SGHAT and CDR2 is FQDESV (reference sequence). J lost 4 bases, V lost 8 bases, and 4 bases had no gene match. This CDR3 is built from 12 residues. The CDR3 DNA is TGTGCCAGCGGAGGGGGCTTCTATGGCTACACCTTC. Residues: CASGGGFYGYTF.

This clone turned up a few times. The V and J genes are TRBV6-5 and TRBJ1-1, with 8 positions matching TRBD1. This CDR3 comprises 13 residues. Germline lookup yields CDR1 MNHEY and CDR2 SVGAGI. Trimming cost V 6 bases and J 4 bases; bases outside gene matches: 4. CDR3 in DNA: TGTGCCAGCAGGGACAGGGCCTTCACTGAAGCTTTCTTT. Protein product: CASRDRAFTEAFF.

The genes are TRBV29-1 and TRBJ2-1; D perhaps matches TRBD1 (7 bases). CDR3 length: 13 amino acids. Per germline, CDR1 SQVTM and CDR2 ANQGSEA. V lost 4 bases to trimming and J lost 4 bases, with 11 bases between them. CDR3 region: CSVVRDSYNEQFF. DNA for the CDR3: TGCAGCGTTGTGCGGGACAGTTACAATGAGCAGTTCTTC.

The chain is built from TRBV7-9 and TRBJ2-2; no clear D gene. CDR1 and CDR2 (germline): SEHNR, FQNEAQ (reference sequence). The CDR3 sequence is 13 residues long. V gave up 4 bases and J gave up 5 bases, with 8 bases separating them. Here the CDR3 reads CASSSTFTGELFF. Written as DNA, the CDR3 is TGTGCCAGCAGCTCTACTTTTACCGGGGAGCTGTTTTTT. Combining the CDR3 with reference TRBV7-9 and TRBJ2-2 gives the whole variable domain DTGVSQNPRHKITKRGQNVTFRCDPISEHNRLYWYRQTLGQGPEFLTYFQNEAQLEKSRLLSDRFSAERPKGSFSTLEIQRTEQGDSAMYLCASSSTFTGELFFGEGSRLTVL.

Notes on this clone: This same CDR3 is encoded by further DNA sequences in the sample. The CDR3 region is CASSQERGSSYEQYF. The CDR3 DNA reads as TGCGCCAGCAGCCAAGAGCGGGGGAGTTCCTACGAGCAGTACTTC. This chain connects TRBV4-3 to TRBJ2-7; 7 positions match TRBD2. The CDR3 length is 15 residues. The V segment lost 0 bases and the J segment 1 base; nucleotides outside the gene matches: 3. The V gene's germline CDR1 is LGHNA and CDR2 YSLEER.

This chain uses TRBV19 with TRBJ1-5; maybe TRBD1 (6 bases). CDR1 is LNHDA and CDR2 is SQIVND in the germline V gene (reference sequence). V gave up 6 bases and J gave up 2 bases, with 11 bases separating them. The CDR3 is 14 amino acids. The CDR3 spells CASRPRTGNQPQHF. In DNA form, the CDR3 reads TGTGCCAGTAGGCCCCGGACAGGCAATCAGCCCCAGCATTTT.

The chain combines TRBV11-3 with TRBJ2-7; 15 positions agree with TRBD2. Germline V gives CDR1 SGHNT, CDR2 YENEEA. The V segment lost 5 bases and the J segment 6 bases; nucleotides outside the gene matches: 5. CDR3 size: 15 residues. The chain's CDR3 is CASSPGLAGGPEQYF. As DNA, the CDR3 is TGTGCCAGCAGCCCCGGACTAGCGGGGGGGCCCGAGCAGTACTTC.

This chain uses TRBV24-1 with TRBJ2-3; TRBD1 is a possible D gene (6 bases). Germline lookup yields CDR1 KGHDR and CDR2 SFDVKD. This CDR3 has 14 amino acids. Deletions cut 4 bases from V and 6 bases from J, with 13 bases between. CDR3 region: CATSETGREDTQYF. Here the CDR3 DNA reads TGTGCCACCAGTGAAACAGGGAGAGAGGATACGCAGTATTTT.

The rearrangement links TRBV7-9 to TRBJ1-2; D perhaps matches TRBD1 (5 bases). Germline V gene data show CDR1 as SEHNR and CDR2 as FQNEAQ (reference sequence). The CDR3 runs to 15 residues. With 1 base removed from V and 3 bases from J, the gap between germline ends came to 12 bases. The CDR3 loop is CASSLVGAADYGYTF. As DNA, the CDR3 is TGTGCCAGCAGCTTAGTTGGGGCGGCAGACTATGGCTACACCTTC.

V and J are TRBV18 and TRBJ2-3; TRBD1 matches 9 bases. The V gene's germline CDR1 is KGHSH and CDR2 LQKENI. The CDR3 totals 15 residues. The V gene end was trimmed by 4 bases and the J gene end by 2 bases; junction bases not matched to a gene: 4. The CDR3 DNA follows: TGTGCCAGCTCACGGGACAGGGAAAACACAGATACGCAGTATTTT. It translates to CASSRDRENTDTQYF.

This clone has a single count. The chain joins TRBV5-4 to TRBJ2-7; 7 nucleotides align to TRBD2. CDR1 is SGHNT, CDR2 YYREEE, per germline (reference sequence). The J segment lost 0 bases and the V segment lost 0 bases, leaving 3 bases of the junction unmatched. The CDR3 consists of 15 residues. The CDR3 nucleotides are TGTGCCAGCAGCTTGGGCCAGCGGGACTCCTACGAGCAGTACTTC. Its translation is CASSLGQRDSYEQYF.

The rearrangement uses TRBV19 and TRBJ2-3; 11 bases align to TRBD2. Germline CDR1 LNHDA, CDR2 SQIVND (reference sequence). V was pared by 7 bases and J by 2 bases, with 8 bases of the junction left unmatched. The CDR3 has 16 residues. The CDR3 reads CASTDSGGATTDTQYF. In DNA form, the CDR3 reads TGTGCCAGTACAGATAGCGGGGGGGCCACCACAGATACGCAGTATTTT.

This clone has more than one count but fewer than ten. The chain uses TRBV12-3 or TRBV12-4 and TRBJ2-5, with D perhaps TRBD2 (5 bases). CDR3 size: 13 residues. The V gene lost 4 bases and the J gene lost 5 bases, with 11 bases spanning the gap. The CDR3 sequence is CASSSGSVETQYF. CDR3 nucleotide sequence: TGTGCCAGCAGTTCGGGGAGTGTGGAGACCCAGTACTTC.

The CDR3 DNA reads as TGCGCCAGCAGCCAAGGGGTGAGGAGCGGGGGGCCACCCACAGATACGCAGTATTTT. Amino acid sequence: CASSQGVRSGGPPTDTQYF. J is TRBJ2-3 and V is TRBV4-3; TRBD2 matches 9 bases. Germline lookup yields CDR1 LGHNA and CDR2 YSLEER. CDR3 length: 19 residues. V was clipped by 1 base and J by 2 bases; unmatched bases: 13.

As DNA, the CDR3 is TGTGCCAGCAGTCGGACCGGGGAACTAGAAAAACTGTTTTTT. Its protein product is CASSRTGELEKLFF. The chain links TRBV6-5 to TRBJ1-4; D is unresolved. CDR1 and CDR2 from the germline V gene are MNHEY and SVGAGI. V lost 5 bases and J lost 8, with 15 bases in between. This CDR3 spans 14 amino acids.

The rearrangement joins TRBV19 to TRBJ2-7, with 7 bases aligning to TRBD1. There are 12 residues in the CDR3. Trimming cost V 10 bases and J 0 bases; bases outside gene matches: 3. The V gene's germline CDR1 is LNHDA and CDR2 SQIVND (reference sequence). The CDR3 nucleotides read TGTGCCACCGGACAGGCCTCCTACGAGCAGTACTTC. It encodes CATGQASYEQYF.

The chain is built from TRBV2 and TRBJ1-2, with TRBD1 matching 7 bases. Germline trimming cut 4 bases from V and 4 bases from J; bases unmatched to any gene: 6. The germline CDR1 and CDR2 sequences are SNHLY and FYNNEI. This CDR3 region has 14 residues. The CDR3 loop reads CASSATGTVYGYTF. The CDR3, as DNA: TGTGCCAGCAGTGCCACCGGGACAGTCTATGGCTACACCTTC.

Only one count was recorded for this clone. The chain employs TRBV19 and TRBJ1-1, with a weak D call TRBD1 (6 bases). CDR1 and CDR2 (germline): LNHDA, SQIVND (reference sequence). CDR3 length equals 15 residues. V dropped 6 bases and J dropped 0 bases, with 14 bases sitting between them. CDR3 bases: TGTGCCAGTAGGACTGGAGCAGGGGTGAACACTGAAGCTTTCTTT. Protein: CASRTGAGVNTEAFF.